This T cell receptor (beta chain) was documented in a study of T cell changes during pregnancy in multiple sclerosis (dated by TCRdb to about 2019). Some background on the complete study: In women with multiple sclerosis, the researchers looked at how the T cell repertoire shifted as pregnancy progressed.

Library generation was performed with the immunoSEQ multiplex PCR assay. TCRdb took over this immuneACCESS table, retaining in-frame rearrangements with V and J assigned. Such tables are incomplete; in checked studies, under half of the missing clones stem from an unresolved V gene, and the remainder is unexplained. A total of approximately 60,000 clones appear in this sample, less than 95% of them only once. The ten biggest clones cover over 5% of the sample. To note about this clone: It has no known antigen specificity. No much larger clonotype is one base removed from it; base qualities were not supplied.

There are 13 amino acids in the CDR3, from cysteine to phenylalanine inclusive. Just CDR3 DNA is preserved here, 39 bases in frame from base 1. The germline V end is reduced by 4 bases and the J end by 4 bases; junction bases left unmatched: 2. Via the germline V gene, CDR1 is SGHRS and CDR2 YFSETQ. In this chain, TRBV5-1 is recombined with TRBJ2-5; 9 bases in between match TRBD2. The source material was peripheral blood, sampled in the third trimester of pregnancy. The TCR was taken from a female donor in good health, enrolled as a control in a pregnancy study. The CDR3 region reads CASSVLAGETQYF. The sequence in DNA is TGCGCCAGCAGCGTACTAGCGGGAGAGACCCAGTACTTC.